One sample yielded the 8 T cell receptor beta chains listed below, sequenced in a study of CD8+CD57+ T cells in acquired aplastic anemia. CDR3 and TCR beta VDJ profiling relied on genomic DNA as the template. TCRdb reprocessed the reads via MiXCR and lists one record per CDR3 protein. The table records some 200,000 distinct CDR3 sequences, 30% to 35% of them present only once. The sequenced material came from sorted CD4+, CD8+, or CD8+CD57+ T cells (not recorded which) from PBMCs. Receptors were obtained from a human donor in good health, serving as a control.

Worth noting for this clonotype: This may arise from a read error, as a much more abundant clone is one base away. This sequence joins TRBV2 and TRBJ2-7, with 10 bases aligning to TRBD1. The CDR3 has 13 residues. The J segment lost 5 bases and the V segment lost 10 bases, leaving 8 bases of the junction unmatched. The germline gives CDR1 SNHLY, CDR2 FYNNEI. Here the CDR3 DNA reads TGTGCCACCAGGCGACAGGGGGCCGACGAGCAGTACTTC. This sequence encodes CATRRQGADEQYF. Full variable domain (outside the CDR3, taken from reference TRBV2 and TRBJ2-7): EPEVTQTPSHQVTQMGQEVILRCVPISNHLYFYWYRQILGQKVEFLVSFYNNEISEKSEIFDDQFSVERPDGSNFTLKIRSTKLEDSAMYFCATRRQGADEQYFGPGTRLTVT.

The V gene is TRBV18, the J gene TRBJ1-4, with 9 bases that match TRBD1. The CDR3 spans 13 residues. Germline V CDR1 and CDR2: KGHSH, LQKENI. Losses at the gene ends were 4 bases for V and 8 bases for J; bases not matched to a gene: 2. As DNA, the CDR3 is TGTGCCAGCTCACGGGACAGGGTGGAAAAACTGTTTTTT. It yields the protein CASSRDRVEKLFF.

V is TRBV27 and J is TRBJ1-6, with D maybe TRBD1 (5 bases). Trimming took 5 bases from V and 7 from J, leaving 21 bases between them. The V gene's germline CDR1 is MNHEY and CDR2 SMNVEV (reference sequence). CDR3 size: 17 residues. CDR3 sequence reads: CASSPRSRQILNSPLHF. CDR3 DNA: TGTGCCAGCAGTCCCAGGTCGAGACAGATCCTGAATTCACCCCTCCACTTT.

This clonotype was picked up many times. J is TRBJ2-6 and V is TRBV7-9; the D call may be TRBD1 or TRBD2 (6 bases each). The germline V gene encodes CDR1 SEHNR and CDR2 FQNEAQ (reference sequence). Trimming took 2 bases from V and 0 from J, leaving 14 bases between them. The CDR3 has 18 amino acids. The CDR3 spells CASSLRGGGVSGANVLTF. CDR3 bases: TGTGCCAGCAGCTTACGTGGAGGGGGTGTCTCTGGGGCCAACGTCCTGACTTTC.

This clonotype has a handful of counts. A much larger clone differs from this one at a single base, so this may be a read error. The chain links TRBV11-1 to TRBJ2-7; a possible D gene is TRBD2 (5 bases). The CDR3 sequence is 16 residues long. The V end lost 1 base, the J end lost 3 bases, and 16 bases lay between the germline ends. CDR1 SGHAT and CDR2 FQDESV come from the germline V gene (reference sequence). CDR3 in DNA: TGTGCCAGCAGCTTAGTGGCGTGGGGAGACTACTACGAGCAGTACTTC. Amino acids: CASSLVAWGDYYEQYF.

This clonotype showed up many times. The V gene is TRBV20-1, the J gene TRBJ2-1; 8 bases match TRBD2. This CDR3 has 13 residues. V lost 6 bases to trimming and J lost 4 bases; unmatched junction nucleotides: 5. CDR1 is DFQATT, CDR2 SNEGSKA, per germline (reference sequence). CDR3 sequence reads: CSAPGLGYNEQFF. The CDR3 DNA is TGCAGTGCCCCGGGACTAGGGTACAATGAGCAGTTCTTC.

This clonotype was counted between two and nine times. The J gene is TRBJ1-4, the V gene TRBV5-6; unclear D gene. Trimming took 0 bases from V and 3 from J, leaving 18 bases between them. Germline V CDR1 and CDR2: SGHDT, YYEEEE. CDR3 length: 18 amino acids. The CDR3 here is CASSLVRGLGTANEKLFF. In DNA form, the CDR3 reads TGTGCCAGCAGCTTGGTTCGGGGTTTAGGCACTGCTAATGAAAAACTGTTTTTT.

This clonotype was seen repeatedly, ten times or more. The CDR3, as DNA: TGTGCCAGCAGGTCAGGTGTGACTTATAATTCACCCCTCCACTTT. As protein: CASRSGVTYNSPLHF. The genes are TRBV12-3 or TRBV12-4 and TRBJ1-6; D is unclear. V lost 6 bases and J lost 4, with 13 bases in between. The CDR3 contains 15 residues.